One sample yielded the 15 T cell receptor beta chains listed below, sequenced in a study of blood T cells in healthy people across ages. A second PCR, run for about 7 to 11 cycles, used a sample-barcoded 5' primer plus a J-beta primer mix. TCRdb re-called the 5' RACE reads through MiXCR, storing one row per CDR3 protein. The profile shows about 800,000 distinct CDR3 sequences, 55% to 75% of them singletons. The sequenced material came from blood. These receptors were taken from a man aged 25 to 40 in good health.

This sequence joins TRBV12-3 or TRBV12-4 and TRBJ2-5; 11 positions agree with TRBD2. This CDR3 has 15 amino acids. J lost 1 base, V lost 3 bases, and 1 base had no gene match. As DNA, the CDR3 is TGTGCCAGCAGTTTCCTAGCGGGGGGCCAAGAGACCCAGTACTTC. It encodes CASSFLAGGQETQYF.

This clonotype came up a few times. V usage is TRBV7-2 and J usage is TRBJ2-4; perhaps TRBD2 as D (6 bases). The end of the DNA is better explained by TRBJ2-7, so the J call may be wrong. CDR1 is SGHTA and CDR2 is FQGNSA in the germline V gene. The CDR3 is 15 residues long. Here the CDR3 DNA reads TGTGCCAGCAGCCCCTCCCCACTAGCCAGTGGCGAGCAGTACTTC. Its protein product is CASSPSPLASGEQYF.

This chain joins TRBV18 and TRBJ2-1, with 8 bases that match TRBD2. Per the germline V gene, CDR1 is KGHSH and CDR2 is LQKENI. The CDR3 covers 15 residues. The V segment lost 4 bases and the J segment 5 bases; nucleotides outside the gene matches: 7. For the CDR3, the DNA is TGTGCCAGCTCACGGGGAGCGGGAGCAAACAATGAGCAGTTCTTC. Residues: CASSRGAGANNEQFF.

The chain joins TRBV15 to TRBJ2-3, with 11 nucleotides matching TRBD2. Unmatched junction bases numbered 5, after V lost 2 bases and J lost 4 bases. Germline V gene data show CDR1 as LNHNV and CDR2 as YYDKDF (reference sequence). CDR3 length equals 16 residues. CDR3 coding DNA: TGTGCCACCAGCAGATTACTAGCGGGAGCGGCAGATACGCAGTATTTT. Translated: CATSRLLAGAADTQYF.

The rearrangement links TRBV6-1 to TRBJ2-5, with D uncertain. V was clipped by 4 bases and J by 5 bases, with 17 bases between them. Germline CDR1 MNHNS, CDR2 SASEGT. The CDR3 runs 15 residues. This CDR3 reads CASSATVNTRETQYF. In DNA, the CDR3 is TGTGCCAGCAGTGCAACGGTGAATACCCGGGAGACCCAGTACTTC.

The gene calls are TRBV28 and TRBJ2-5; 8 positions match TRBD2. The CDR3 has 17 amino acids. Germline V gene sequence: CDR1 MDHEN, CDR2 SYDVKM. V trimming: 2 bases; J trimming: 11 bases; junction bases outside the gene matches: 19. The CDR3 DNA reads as TGTGCCAGCAGTTTAGGGGGACTAGTTTTATACGGCAATGAGCAGTACTTC. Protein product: CASSLGGLVLYGNEQYF.

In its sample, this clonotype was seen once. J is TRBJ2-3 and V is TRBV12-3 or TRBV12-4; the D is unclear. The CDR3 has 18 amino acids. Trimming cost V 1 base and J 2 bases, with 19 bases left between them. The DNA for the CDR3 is TGTGCCAGCAGTTTAGGGGTAGGAAGCGTTCTGCCCACAGATACGCAGTATTTT. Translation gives CASSLGVGSVLPTDTQYF.

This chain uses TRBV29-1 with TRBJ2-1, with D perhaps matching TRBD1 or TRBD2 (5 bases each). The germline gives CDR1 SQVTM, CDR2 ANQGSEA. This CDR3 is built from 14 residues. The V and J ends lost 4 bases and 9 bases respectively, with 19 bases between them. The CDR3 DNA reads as TGCAGCGTTGTTTTAGCCCCCACTGGGGGTGAGCAGTTCTTC. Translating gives CSVVLAPTGGEQFF.

This CDR3 reads CATSRVPVNRGYTF. Here the CDR3 DNA reads TGTGCCACCAGCAGAGTCCCAGTAAATCGTGGCTACACCTTC. The rearrangement links TRBV15 to TRBJ1-2, with D unclear. The CDR3 consists of 14 residues. With 1 base removed from V and 7 bases from J, the gap between germline ends came to 13 bases. Germline V gene data show CDR1 as LNHNV and CDR2 as YYDKDF (reference sequence).

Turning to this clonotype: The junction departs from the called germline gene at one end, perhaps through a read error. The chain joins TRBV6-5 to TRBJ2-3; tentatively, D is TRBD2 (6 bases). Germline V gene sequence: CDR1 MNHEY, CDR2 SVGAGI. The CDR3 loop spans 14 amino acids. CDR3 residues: CASSYSTRWDTQYF. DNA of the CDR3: TGTGCCAGCAGTTACTCGACTAGGTGGGATACACAGTATTTT.

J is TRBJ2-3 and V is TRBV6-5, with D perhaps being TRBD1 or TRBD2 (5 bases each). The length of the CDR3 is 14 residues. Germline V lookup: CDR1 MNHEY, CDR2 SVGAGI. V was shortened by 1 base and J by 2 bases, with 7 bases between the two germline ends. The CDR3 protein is CASSYLGPTDTQYF. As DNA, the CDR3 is TGTGCCAGCAGTTACTTGGGACCCACAGATACGCAGTATTTT.

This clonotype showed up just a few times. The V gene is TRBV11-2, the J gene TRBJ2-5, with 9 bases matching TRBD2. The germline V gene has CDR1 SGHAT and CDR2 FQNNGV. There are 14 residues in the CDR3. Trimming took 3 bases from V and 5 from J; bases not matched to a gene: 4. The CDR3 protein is CASSFLAGRETQYF. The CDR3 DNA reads TGTGCCAGCAGCTTCCTAGCGGGACGTGAGACCCAGTACTTC.

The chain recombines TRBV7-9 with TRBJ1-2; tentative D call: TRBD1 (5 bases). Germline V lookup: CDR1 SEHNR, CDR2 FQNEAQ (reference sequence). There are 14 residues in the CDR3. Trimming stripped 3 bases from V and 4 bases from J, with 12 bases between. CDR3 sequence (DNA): TGTGCCAGCAGCTTCGCGGGGGGTCGCTATGGCTACACCTTC. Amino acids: CASSFAGGRYGYTF.

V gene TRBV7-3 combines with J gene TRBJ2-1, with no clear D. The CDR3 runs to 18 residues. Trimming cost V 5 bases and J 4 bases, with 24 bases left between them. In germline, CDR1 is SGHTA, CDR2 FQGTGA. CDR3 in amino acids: CASSHEPHSPSLYNEQFF. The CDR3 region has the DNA TGTGCCAGCAGCCACGAACCTCATAGTCCCTCACTATACAATGAGCAGTTCTTC.

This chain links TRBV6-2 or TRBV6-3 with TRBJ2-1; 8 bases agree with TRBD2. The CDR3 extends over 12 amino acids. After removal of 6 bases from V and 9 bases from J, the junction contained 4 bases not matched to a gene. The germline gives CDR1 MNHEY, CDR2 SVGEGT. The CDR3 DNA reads TGTGCCAGCAGGGGGACTAGGGCTGAGCAGTTCTTC. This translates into CASRGTRAEQFF.